Below are 19 T cell receptor beta chains sequenced from a single sample in a study of glioma-infiltrating T cells. Amplification of TCR alpha and beta CDR3 regions from RNA used iRepertoire nested multiplex PCR. TCRdb reanalysed the multiplex PCR reads using MiXCR and keeps one entry per CDR3 protein. The profile shows 40,000 or so distinct CDR3 sequences, about a fifth of them singletons. Sequences were obtained from glioma tissue, nonneoplastic brain tissue, or PBMCs (not recorded which). These receptors came from a human donor with low-grade glioma or glioblastoma, undergoing nonglioma brain surgery, or in good health (not recorded which).

A note on this clonotype: Since a much larger clone is just one base distant, this may be a read error. The chain employs TRBV18 and TRBJ2-1, with 10 bases lining up with TRBD1. Germline V gene sequence: CDR1 KGHSH, CDR2 LQKENI. Trimming took 8 bases from V and 8 from J; bases not matched to a gene: 9. The CDR3 totals 14 residues. The CDR3 sequence: CASPSRDRGHEQFF. The CDR3 DNA reads as TGTGCCAGCCCATCCCGGGACAGGGGTCATGAGCAGTTCTTC.

This clonotype was recorded many times. The CDR3 DNA reads TGTGCCAGTGGACTGAATTACAATGAGCAGTTCTTC. Amino acids: CASGLNYNEQFF. The chain joins TRBV2 to TRBJ2-1; D is possibly TRBD2 (5 bases). The CDR3 is 12 amino acids. Trimming pared 9 bases from V and 4 bases from J, leaving 10 bases between. Germline V gene sequence: CDR1 SNHLY, CDR2 FYNNEI.

Details on this clonotype: A junction end diverges from the germline sequence, so it may reflect a read error. V and J are TRBV18 and TRBJ2-1; D perhaps matches TRBD2 (6 bases). CDR1 and CDR2 from the germline V gene are KGHSH and LQKENI. This CDR3 spans 16 amino acids. The CDR3 protein is CARSPPGLAGNTEQFF. CDR3 coding DNA: TGTGCCCGCTCCCCCCCTGGACTCGCGGGAAACACTGAGCAGTTCTTC.

Turning to this clonotype: A much larger clone lies one base from this, so it may be a read error. Likely a read error: the CDR3 ends without its conserved phenylalanine or tryptophan. This chain links TRBV7-9 with TRBJ2-7; maybe TRBD2 (5 bases). Germline V gene data show CDR1 as SEHNR and CDR2 as FQNEAQ (reference sequence). The CDR3 totals 13 residues. V was shortened by 5 bases and J by 5 bases, with 13 bases between the two germline ends. CDR3 bases: TGTGCCAGCAGCCCTGGGGTGCGGGACGAGCAGTACATC. Amino acid sequence: CASSPGVRDEQYI.

This clonotype is termed medium-sized. The chain's CDR3 is CASSFLNEQYV. The DNA for the CDR3 is TGTGCCAGCAGTTTCTTGAACGAGCAGTACGTC. V and J are TRBV27 and TRBJ2-7; D ambiguous. The germline V and J ends were trimmed by 3 bases and 5 bases, with 5 bases remaining between them. The CDR3 has 11 residues. The germline V gene encodes CDR1 MNHEY and CDR2 SMNVEV (reference sequence).

Ten or more counts support this clonotype. The V and J genes are TRBV5-1 and TRBJ1-1, with TRBD1 as a possible D gene (6 bases). V gave up 0 bases and J gave up 11 bases, with 14 bases separating them. The CDR3 runs to 13 residues. Per germline, CDR1 SGHRS and CDR2 YFSETQ. CDR3 loop: CASSLVRGREAFF. CDR3 DNA: TGCGCCAGCAGCTTGGTCAGGGGTCGAGAGGCTTTCTTT.

This clonotype occurred many times. The V call is TRBV2, the J call TRBJ2-5, with 7 bases lining up with TRBD1. Germline CDR1 SNHLY, CDR2 FYNNEI. The CDR3 totals 12 residues. Trimming at V came to 7 bases and at J to 2 bases, leaving 1 base not matched to a gene. This CDR3 is CASNRGQETQYF. In nucleotides, the CDR3 is TGTGCCAGCAACAGGGGACAAGAGACCCAGTACTTC.

This clonotype was observed at least ten times. The V and J genes are TRBV4-1 and TRBJ2-5; 8 bases line up with TRBD2. CDR1 and CDR2 (germline): MGHRA, YSYEKL. V gave up 4 bases and J gave up 5 bases; unmatched junction bases: 12. CDR3 length: 16 residues. The DNA for the CDR3 is TGCGCCAGCAGCCCGATAGGGCGGGGGGCCCAGGAGACCCAGTACTTC. Translating it yields CASSPIGRGAQETQYF.

Comment on this clonotype: This may come from a read error, since a much larger clone is one base off. This sequence joins TRBV5-1 and TRBJ1-1, with 11 nucleotides matching TRBD1. Germline trimming cut 4 bases from V and 4 bases from J; bases unmatched to any gene: 6. This CDR3 is 15 amino acids long. CDR1 and CDR2 (germline): SGHRS, YFSETQ. CDR3 residues: CASSPGQGATTEAFF. In DNA form, the CDR3 reads TGCGCCAGCAGCCCTGGACAGGGGGCGACCACTGAAGCTTTCTTT.

This clonotype was found a few times. V usage is TRBV9 and J usage is TRBJ1-3; D is ambiguous. This CDR3 has 16 residues. The ends were cut back, 0 bases at V and 0 bases at J, with 10 bases in the middle. Per the germline V gene, CDR1 is SGDLS and CDR2 is YYNGEE. The CDR3 loop is CASSVESASSGNTIYF. The CDR3 bases are TGTGCCAGCAGCGTAGAAAGCGCCAGCTCTGGAAACACCATATATTTT.

This clonotype appeared many times. The chain joins TRBV7-2 to TRBJ2-1; tentatively, D is TRBD1 or TRBD2 (6 bases each). In germline, CDR1 is SGHTA, CDR2 FQGNSA. The CDR3 sequence is 15 residues long. V was pared by 4 bases and J by 3 bases, with 13 bases between. The CDR3 spells CASSSEGGNYNEQFF. DNA for the CDR3: TGTGCCAGCAGCTCTGAGGGGGGCAACTACAATGAGCAGTTCTTC.

This clonotype was seen at least ten times. As DNA, the CDR3 is TGTGCCAGCAGCATCGCTAGCAATCAGCCCCAGCATTTT. It is translated as CASSIASNQPQHF. The chain couples TRBV7-2 to TRBJ1-5, with unresolved D. Germline CDR1 SGHTA, CDR2 FQGNSA. The V and J ends lost 5 bases and 0 bases respectively, with 5 bases between them. The CDR3 extends over 13 amino acids.

This clonotype counts as medium-sized. The J gene is TRBJ2-3, the V gene TRBV6-4; the D is unclear. V lost 4 bases to trimming and J lost 2 bases, with 10 bases between them. CDR1 and CDR2 (germline): MRHNA, SNTAGT. This CDR3 is built from 14 residues. As DNA, the CDR3 is TGTGCCAGCAGTGCCACCGGGCCCACAGATACGCAGTATTTT. It is translated as CASSATGPTDTQYF.

Only a few counts were recorded for this clonotype. The genes are TRBV12-3 or TRBV12-4 and TRBJ1-5, with 8 bases lining up with TRBD1. The V and J ends lost 0 bases and 6 bases, in that order; junction bases with no gene match: 7. This CDR3 contains 16 residues. CDR3 sequence (DNA): TGTGCCAGCAGTTTAGCGGATGGACAGGGTGGTCAGCCCCAGCATTTT. The encoded protein is CASSLADGQGGQPQHF.

V gene TRBV30 combines with J gene TRBJ1-1; TRBD1 might be the D (5 bases). CDR3 length: 12 residues. Germline CDR1 is GTSNPN and CDR2 is SVGIG (reference sequence). Trimming left V 4 bases short and J 1 base short, with 7 bases between. In DNA form, the CDR3 reads TGTGCCTGGACTGGACAGAACACTGAAGCTTTCTTT. Translation gives CAWTGQNTEAFF.

The gene calls are TRBV5-1 and TRBJ2-1; D is undetermined. CDR3 length: 14 residues. CDR1 and CDR2 (germline): SGHRS, YFSETQ. V lost 0 bases and J lost 5, with 9 bases in between. In DNA form, the CDR3 reads TGCGCCAGCAGCTTGGCCCCGGCCAACAATGAGCAGTTCTTC. This translates into CASSLAPANNEQFF.

The CDR3 spells CASSQAMASPLHF. The CDR3 nucleotides read TGCGCCAGCAGCCAAGCCATGGCTTCACCCCTCCACTTT. V gene TRBV4-1 combines with J gene TRBJ1-6; no definite D call. CDR1 and CDR2 from the germline V gene are MGHRA and YSYEKL. This CDR3 comprises 13 residues. The V end lost 1 base, the J end lost 9 bases, and 7 bases lay between the germline ends.

V and J are TRBV13 and TRBJ1-2; D is unresolved. The CDR3 totals 14 residues. V was clipped by 2 bases and J by 4 bases, with 11 bases between them. Germline assignment: CDR1 PRHDT and CDR2 FYEKMQ (reference sequence). CDR3 sequence reads: CASSLRTGFYGYTF. For the CDR3, the DNA is TGTGCCAGCAGCTTAAGGACGGGATTCTATGGCTACACCTTC.

This clonotype was seen a single time. A much larger clone is a single base away; this may be a read error. The J gene is TRBJ2-5, the V gene TRBV3-1, with 10 positions matching TRBD1. V gave up 8 bases and J gave up 3 bases; unmatched junction bases: 15. The length of the CDR3 is 17 residues. Looked up from germline, CDR1 is LGHDT and CDR2 is YNNKEL (reference sequence). CDR3 residues: CASRPGAGTGAEETQYF. CDR3 DNA sequence: TGTGCCAGCCGCCCAGGAGCCGGGACAGGGGCCGAAGAGACCCAGTACTTC.